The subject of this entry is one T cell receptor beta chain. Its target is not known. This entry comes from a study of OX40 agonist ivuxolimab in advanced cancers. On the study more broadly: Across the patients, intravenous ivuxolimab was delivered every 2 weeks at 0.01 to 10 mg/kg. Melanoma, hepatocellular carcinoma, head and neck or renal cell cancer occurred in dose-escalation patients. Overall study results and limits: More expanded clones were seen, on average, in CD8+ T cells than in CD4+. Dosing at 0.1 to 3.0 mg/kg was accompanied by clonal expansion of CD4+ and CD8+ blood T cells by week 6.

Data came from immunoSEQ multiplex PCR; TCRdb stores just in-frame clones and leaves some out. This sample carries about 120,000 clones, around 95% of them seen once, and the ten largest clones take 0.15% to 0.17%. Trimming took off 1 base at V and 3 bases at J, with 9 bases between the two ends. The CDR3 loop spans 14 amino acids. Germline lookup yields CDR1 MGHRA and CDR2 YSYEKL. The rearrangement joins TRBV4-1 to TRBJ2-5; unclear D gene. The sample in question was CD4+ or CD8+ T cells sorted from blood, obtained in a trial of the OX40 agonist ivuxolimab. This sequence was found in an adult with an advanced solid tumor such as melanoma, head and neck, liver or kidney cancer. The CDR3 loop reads CASSQVGFKETQYF. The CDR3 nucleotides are TGCGCCAGCAGCCAAGTTGGGTTTAAAGAGACCCAGTACTTC.